This T cell receptor (beta chain) was documented in a study of control samples from healthy donors and cancer patients (dated by TCRdb to 2018 to 2020). Remarks on this clone: Its binding antigen is unknown. Base qualities are not at hand, and no much larger clone is one base apart.

Libraries were constructed by the immunoSEQ multiplex PCR assay. In TCRdb, the immuneACCESS table is reduced to in-frame sequences with V and J assigned. These tables do not hold every clone; where another copy was compared, an unresolved V gene accounts for under half, and the others remain unexplained. Present in this sample are 100,000 to 110,000 clones, more than 75% of which were seen just once. 15% to 20% of the sample is taken by the ten largest. Sequences were obtained from blood. This TCR was sampled from a woman between 45 and 65 years old in good health.

The CDR3 amino acid sequence is: CASSYSGVNSPLHF. The DNA sequence is TGTGCCAGCAGTTACTCGGGGGTCAATTCACCCCTCCACTTT. The sequence joins TRBV6-5 to TRBJ1-6; 5 matching bases give a weak D call of TRBD1. V drops 0 bases and J drops 7 bases, leaving 7 bases in between. Including the terminal cysteine and phenylalanine, the CDR3 comprises 14 residues. Only CDR3 DNA remains: 42 bases, in frame from the first base. From the germline V gene, CDR1 is MNHEY and CDR2 is SVGAGI.